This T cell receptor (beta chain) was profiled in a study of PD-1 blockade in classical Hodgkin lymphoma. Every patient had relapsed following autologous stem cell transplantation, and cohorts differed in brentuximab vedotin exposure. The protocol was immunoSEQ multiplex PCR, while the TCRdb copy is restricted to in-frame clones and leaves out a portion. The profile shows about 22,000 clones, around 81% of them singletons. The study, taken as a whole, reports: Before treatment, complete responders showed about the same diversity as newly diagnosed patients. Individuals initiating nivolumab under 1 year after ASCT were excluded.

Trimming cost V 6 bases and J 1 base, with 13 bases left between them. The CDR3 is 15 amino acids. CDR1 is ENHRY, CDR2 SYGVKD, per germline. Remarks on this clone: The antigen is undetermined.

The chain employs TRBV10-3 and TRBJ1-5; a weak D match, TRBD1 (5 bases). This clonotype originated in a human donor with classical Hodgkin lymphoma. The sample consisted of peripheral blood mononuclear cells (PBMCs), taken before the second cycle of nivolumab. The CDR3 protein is CAISGTLGSNQPQHF. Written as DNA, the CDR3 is TGTGCCATCAGCGGGACGCTAGGAAGCAATCAGCCCCAGCATTTT.